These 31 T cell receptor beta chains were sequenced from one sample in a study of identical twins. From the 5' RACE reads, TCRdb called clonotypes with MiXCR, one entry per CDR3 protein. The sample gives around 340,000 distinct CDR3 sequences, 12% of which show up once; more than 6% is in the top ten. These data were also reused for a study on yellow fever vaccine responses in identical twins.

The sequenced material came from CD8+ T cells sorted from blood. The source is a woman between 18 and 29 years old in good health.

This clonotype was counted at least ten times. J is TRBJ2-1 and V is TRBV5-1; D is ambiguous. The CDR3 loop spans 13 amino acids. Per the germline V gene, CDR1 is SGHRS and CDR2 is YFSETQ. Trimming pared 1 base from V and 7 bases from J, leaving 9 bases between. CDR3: CASSLTTPNEQFF. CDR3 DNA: TGCGCCAGCAGCTTGACCACCCCAAATGAGCAGTTCTTC.

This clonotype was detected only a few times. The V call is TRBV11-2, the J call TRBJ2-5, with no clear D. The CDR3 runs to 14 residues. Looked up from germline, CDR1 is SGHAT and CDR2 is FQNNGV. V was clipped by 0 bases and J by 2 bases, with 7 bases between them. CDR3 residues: CASSLEWGQETQYF. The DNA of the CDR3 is TGTGCCAGCAGCTTAGAGTGGGGACAAGAGACCCAGTACTTC.

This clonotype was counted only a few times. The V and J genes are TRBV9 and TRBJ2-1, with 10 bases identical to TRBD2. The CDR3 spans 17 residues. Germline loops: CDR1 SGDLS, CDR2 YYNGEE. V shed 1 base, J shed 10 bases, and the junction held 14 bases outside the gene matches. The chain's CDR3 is CASSVMGELAGDGEQFF. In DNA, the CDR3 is TGTGCCAGCAGCGTAATGGGGGAGCTAGCGGGAGATGGCGAGCAGTTCTTC. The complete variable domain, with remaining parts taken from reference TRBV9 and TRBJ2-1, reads DSGVTQTPKHLITATGQRVTLRCSPRSGDLSVYWYQQSLDQGLQFLIQYYNGEERAKGNILERFSAQQFPDLHSELNLSSLELGDSALYFCASSVMGELAGDGEQFFGPGTRLTVL.

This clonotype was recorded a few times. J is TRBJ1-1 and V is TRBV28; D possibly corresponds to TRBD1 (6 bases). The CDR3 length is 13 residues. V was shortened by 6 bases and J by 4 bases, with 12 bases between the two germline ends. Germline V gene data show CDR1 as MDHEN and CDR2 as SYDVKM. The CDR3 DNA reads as TGTGCCAGCAGCCCCACAGGGCGCACTGAAGCTTTCTTT. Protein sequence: CASSPTGRTEAFF.

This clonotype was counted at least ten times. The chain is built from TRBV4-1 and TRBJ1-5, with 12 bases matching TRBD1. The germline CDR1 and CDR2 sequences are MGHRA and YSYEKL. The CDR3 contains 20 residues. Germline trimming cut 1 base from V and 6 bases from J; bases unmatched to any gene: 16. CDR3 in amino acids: CASSQGLWDRGLRWAQPQHF. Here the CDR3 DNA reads TGCGCCAGCAGCCAAGGGTTGTGGGACAGGGGGCTCCGCTGGGCTCAGCCCCAGCATTTT.

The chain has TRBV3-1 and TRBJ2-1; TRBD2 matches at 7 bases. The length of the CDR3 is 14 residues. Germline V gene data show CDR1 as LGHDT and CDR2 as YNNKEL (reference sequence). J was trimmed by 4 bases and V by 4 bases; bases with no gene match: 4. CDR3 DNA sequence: TGTGCCAGCAGCCGGCCGGGAGGATACAATGAGCAGTTCTTC. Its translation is CASSRPGGYNEQFF.

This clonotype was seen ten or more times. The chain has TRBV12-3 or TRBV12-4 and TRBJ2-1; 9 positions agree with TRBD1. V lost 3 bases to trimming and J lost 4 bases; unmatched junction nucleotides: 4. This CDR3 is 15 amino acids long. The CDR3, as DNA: TGTGCCAGCAGTTTCCCGGGACAGGGATACAATGAGCAGTTCTTC. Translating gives CASSFPGQGYNEQFF.

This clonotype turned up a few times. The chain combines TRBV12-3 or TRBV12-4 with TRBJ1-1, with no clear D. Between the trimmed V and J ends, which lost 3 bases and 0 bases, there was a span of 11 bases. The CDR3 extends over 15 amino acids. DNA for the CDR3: TGTGCCAGCAGTTTGGCGGAGACCATGAACACTGAAGCTTTCTTT. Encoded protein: CASSLAETMNTEAFF.

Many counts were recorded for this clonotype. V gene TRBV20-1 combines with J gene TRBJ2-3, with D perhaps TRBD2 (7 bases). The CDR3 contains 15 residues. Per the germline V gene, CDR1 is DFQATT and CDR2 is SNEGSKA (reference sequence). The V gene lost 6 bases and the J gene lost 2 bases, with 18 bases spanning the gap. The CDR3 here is CSAQGGVGFTDTQYF. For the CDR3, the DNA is TGCAGTGCCCAAGGGGGGGTGGGATTCACAGATACGCAGTATTTT.

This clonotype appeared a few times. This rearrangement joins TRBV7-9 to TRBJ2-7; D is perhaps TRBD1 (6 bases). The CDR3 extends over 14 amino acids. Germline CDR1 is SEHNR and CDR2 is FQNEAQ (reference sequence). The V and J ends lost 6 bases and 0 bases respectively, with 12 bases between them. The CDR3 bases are TGTGCCAGCAGGCGGACAGAATACTCCTACGAGCAGTACTTC. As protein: CASRRTEYSYEQYF.

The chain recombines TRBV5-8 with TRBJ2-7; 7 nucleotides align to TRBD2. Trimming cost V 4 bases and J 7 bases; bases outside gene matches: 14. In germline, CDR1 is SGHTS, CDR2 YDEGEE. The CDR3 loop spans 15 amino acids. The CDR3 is CASSTIREARGEQYV. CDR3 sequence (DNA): TGTGCCAGCAGCACTATCCGGGAGGCCCGGGGAGAGCAGTACGTC.

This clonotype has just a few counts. CDR3 nucleotide sequence: TGTGCCAGCAGCCGGGACAGAACCTACGAGCAGTACTTC. Residues: CASSRDRTYEQYF. The chain uses TRBV28 and TRBJ2-7; 7 bases map to TRBD1. The germline gives CDR1 MDHEN, CDR2 SYDVKM. V dropped 6 bases and J dropped 2; count of bases not matched to a gene: 4. This CDR3 is 13 amino acids long.

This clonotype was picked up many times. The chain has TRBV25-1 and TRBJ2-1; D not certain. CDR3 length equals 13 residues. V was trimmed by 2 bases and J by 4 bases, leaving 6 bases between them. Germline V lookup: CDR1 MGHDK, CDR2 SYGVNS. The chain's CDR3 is CASSETAYNEQFF. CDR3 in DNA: TGTGCCAGCAGTGAAACAGCGTACAATGAGCAGTTCTTC.

Written as DNA, the CDR3 is TGTGCCAGCAGCTTAGCGTTGGGCACTGAAGCTTTCTTT. This encodes CASSLALGTEAFF. The J gene is TRBJ1-1, the V gene TRBV7-8; no reliable D call. The CDR3 length is 13 residues. CDR1 and CDR2 from the germline V gene are SGHVS and FQNEAQ. Trimming left V 0 bases short and J 4 bases short, with 6 bases between.

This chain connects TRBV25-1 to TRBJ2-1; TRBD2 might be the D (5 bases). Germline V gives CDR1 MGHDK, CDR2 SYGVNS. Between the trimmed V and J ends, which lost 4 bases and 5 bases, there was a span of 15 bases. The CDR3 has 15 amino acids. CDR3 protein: CASSAGLGIDNEQFF. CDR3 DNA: TGTGCCAGCAGTGCCGGACTTGGGATTGACAATGAGCAGTTCTTC.

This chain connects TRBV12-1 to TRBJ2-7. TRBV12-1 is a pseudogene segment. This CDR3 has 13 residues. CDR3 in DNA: TGTGCCAGCAGCCTCGGGGTCCCCTACGAGCAGTACGTC. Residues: CASSLGVPYEQYV.

The CDR3 is CASSQVGGAFYNEQFF. DNA of the CDR3: TGTGCCAGCAGCCAAGTAGGGGGGGCCTTCTACAATGAGCAGTTCTTC. The gene calls are TRBV3-1 and TRBJ2-1, with D perhaps TRBD2 (7 bases). The CDR3 is 16 amino acids. V was trimmed by 1 base and J by 3 bases, leaving 13 bases between them. Germline loops: CDR1 LGHDT, CDR2 YNNKEL (reference sequence).

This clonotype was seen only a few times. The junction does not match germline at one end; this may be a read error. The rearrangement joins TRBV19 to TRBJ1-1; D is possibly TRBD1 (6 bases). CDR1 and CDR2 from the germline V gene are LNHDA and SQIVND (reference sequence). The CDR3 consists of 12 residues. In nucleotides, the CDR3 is TGTGCCAGTGTTACAGGGAACTCTGAAGCTTTCTTT. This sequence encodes CASVTGNSEAFF.

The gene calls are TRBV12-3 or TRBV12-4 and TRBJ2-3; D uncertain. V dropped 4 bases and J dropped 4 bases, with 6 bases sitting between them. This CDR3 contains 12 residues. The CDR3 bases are TGTGCCAGCAGTTCGGTAGCAGATACGCAGTATTTT. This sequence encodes CASSSVADTQYF.

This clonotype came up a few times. The CDR3 sequence is CASTSGIKYGYTF. For the CDR3, the DNA is TGTGCCAGCACTTCTGGGATTAAGTATGGCTACACCTTC. The chain carries TRBV12-3 or TRBV12-4 and TRBJ1-2, with D unclear. The CDR3 consists of 13 residues. V was trimmed by 7 bases and J by 5 bases, leaving 14 bases between them.

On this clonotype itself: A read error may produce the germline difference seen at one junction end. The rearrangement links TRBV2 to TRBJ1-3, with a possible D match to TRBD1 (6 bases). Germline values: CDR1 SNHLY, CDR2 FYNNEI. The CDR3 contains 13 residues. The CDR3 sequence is CTPSEGAGNTIYF. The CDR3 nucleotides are TGCACCCCGTCGGAGGGGGCTGGAAACACCATATATTTT.

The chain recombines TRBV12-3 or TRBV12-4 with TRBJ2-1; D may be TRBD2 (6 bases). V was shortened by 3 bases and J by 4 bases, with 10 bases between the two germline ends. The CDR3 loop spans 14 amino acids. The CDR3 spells CASSFGTPYNEQFF. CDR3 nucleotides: TGTGCCAGCAGTTTCGGGACTCCGTACAATGAGCAGTTCTTC.

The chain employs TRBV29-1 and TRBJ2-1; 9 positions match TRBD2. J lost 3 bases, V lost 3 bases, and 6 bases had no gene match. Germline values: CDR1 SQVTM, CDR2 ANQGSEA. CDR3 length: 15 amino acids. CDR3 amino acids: CSVDPGLANYNEQFF. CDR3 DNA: TGCAGCGTTGACCCGGGACTAGCAAACTACAATGAGCAGTTCTTC.

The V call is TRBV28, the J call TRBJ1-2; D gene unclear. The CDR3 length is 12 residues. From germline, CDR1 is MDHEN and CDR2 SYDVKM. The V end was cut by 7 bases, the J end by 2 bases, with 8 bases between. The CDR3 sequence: CASISGNYGYTF. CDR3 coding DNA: TGTGCCAGCATTTCTGGGAACTATGGCTACACCTTC.

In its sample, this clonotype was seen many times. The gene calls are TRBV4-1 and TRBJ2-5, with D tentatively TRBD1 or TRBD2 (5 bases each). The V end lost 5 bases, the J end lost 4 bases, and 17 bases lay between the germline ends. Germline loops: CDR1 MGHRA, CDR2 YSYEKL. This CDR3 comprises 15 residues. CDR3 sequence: CASSGVGTLGETQYF. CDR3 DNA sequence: TGCGCCAGCAGCGGCGTAGGGACCCTAGGAGAGACCCAGTACTTC.

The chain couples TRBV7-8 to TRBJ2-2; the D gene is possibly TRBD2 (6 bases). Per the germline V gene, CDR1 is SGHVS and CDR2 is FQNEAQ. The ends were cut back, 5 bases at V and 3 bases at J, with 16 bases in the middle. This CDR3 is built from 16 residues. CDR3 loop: CASSPTRGPDTGELFF. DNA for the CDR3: TGTGCCAGCAGCCCGACGCGGGGACCTGACACCGGGGAGCTGTTTTTT.

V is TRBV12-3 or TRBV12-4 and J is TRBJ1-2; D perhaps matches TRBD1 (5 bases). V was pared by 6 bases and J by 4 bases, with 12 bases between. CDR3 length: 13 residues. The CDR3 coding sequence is TGTGCCAGCAGCCCATTGGGACTCTATGGCTACACCTTC. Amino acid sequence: CASSPLGLYGYTF.

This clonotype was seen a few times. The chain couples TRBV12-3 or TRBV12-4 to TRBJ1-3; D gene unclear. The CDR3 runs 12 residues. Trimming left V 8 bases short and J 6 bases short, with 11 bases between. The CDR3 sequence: CASQTGLNTIYF. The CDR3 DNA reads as TGTGCCAGCCAAACGGGCCTAAACACCATATATTTT.

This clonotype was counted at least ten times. CDR3 residues: CASSFLGPGRYEQYF. The CDR3 DNA is TGTGCCAGCAGTTTTCTCGGACCGGGACGCTACGAGCAGTACTTC. The rearrangement links TRBV12-3 or TRBV12-4 to TRBJ2-7; the D gene could be TRBD1 or TRBD2 (5 bases each). V was clipped by 3 bases and J by 3 bases, with 15 bases between them. The CDR3 has 15 amino acids.

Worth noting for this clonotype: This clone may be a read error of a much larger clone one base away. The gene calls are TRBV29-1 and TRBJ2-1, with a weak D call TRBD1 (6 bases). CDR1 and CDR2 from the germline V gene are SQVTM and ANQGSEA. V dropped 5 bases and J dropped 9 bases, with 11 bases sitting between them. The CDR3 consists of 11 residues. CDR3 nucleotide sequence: TGCAGCGTTCACAGGGCCATTGAGCAGTTCTTC. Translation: CSVHRAIEQFF.

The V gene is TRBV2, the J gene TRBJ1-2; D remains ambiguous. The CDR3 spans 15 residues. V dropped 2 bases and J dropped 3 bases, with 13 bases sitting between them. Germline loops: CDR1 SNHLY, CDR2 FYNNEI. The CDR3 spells CASSEPISGDYGYTF. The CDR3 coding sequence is TGTGCCAGCAGTGAACCCATCTCAGGCGACTATGGCTACACCTTC.